This T cell receptor (beta chain) is drawn from a study of cytomegalovirus exposure and HLA in healthy donors. Both 60 Vbeta primers and 13 Jbeta primers went into the PCR. Only in-frame clones appear in the TCRdb table, and some are missing; sequencing was by immunoSEQ multiplex PCR. This repertoire includes about 46,000 clones. General study results and limits: For cytomegalovirus status, the classifier reportedly gave diagnoses with high specificity and sensitivity.

Comments on this clone: Its antigen is currently unknown.

The source material was PBMCs. The origin of this receptor is a woman aged 40 to 50 in good health and CMV-seronegative.

As DNA, the CDR3 is TGTGCCAGCTCACCGATGACTAGAGGCGCCGGGGAGCTGTTTTTT. Its translation is CASSPMTRGAGELFF. The chain uses TRBV18 and TRBJ2-2, with D tentatively TRBD2 (6 bases). Trimming removed 3 bases at V and 6 bases at J, with 14 bases between. This CDR3 is built from 15 residues. Germline V CDR1 and CDR2: KGHSH, LQKENI.